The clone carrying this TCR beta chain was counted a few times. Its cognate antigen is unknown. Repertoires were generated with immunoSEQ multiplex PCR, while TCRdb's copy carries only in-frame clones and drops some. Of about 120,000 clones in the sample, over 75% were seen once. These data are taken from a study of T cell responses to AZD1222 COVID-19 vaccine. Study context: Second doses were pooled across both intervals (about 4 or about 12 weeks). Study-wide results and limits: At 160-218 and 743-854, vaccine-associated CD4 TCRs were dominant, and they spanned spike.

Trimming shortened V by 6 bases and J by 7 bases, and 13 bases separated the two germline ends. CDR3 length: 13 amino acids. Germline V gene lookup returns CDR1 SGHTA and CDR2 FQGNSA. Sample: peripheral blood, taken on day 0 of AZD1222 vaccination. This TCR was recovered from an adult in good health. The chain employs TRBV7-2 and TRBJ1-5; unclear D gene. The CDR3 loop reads CASSYNRGQPQHF. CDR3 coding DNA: TGTGCCAGCAGTTACAACCGCGGGCAGCCCCAGCATTTT.